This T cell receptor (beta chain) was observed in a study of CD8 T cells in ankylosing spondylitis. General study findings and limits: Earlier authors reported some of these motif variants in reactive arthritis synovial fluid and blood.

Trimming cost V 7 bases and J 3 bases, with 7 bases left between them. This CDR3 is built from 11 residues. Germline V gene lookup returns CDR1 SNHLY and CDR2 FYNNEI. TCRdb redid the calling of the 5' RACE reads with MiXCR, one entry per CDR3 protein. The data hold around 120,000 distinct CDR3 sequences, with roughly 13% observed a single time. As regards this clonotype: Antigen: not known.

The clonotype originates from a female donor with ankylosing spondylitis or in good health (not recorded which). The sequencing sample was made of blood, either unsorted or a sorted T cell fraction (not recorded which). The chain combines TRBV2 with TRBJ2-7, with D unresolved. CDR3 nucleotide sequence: TGTGCCAGCACGACACTCTACGAGCAGTACTTC. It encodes CASTTLYEQYF. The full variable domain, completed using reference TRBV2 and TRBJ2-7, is EPEVTQTPSHQVTQMGQEVILRCVPISNHLYFYWYRQILGQKVEFLVSFYNNEISEKSEIFDDQFSVERPDGSNFTLKIRSTKLEDSAMYFCASTTLYEQYFGPGTRLTVT.